This T cell receptor (beta chain) was identified in a study of human T cells and chemical hapten exposure. Time point of the sample: patch test 1, 2 weeks after DPC sensitization. Treatment in this sample: therapeutic diphenylcyclopropenone sensitization with weekly scalp DPC. TCRdb reprocessed the RACE reads via MiXCR and lists one record per CDR3 protein. The sample lists tens of thousands of distinct CDR3 sequences; approximately 32% were seen once. Concerning this clonotype itself: Its antigen remains unknown. The junction shows a germline mismatch at one end, possibly a read error.

Study-level results: Expanded TCRs grouped into significantly more large CDR3 similarity clusters than controls produced. Following DPC sensitization, TCRs present above 1 in 1000 frequency showed no change.

Germline V gives CDR1 SEHNR, CDR2 FQNEAQ (reference sequence). The CDR3 contains 13 residues. Sequenced material: whole blood, taken in connection with sensitization to the hapten diphenylcyclopropenone (DPC). The receptor was isolated from a middle-aged man with alopecia areata. Some clones in this sample may be carry-over from other donors' samples. The chain couples TRBV7-9 to TRBJ1-1, with D perhaps TRBD1 (5 bases). CDR3 loop: CASSWDVKTEAFF. For the CDR3, the DNA is TGTGCCAGCAGCTGGGACGTGAAGACTGAAGCTTTCTTT. Complete variable domain (other parts from reference TRBV7-9 and TRBJ1-1): DTGVSQNPRHKITKRGQNVTFRCDPISEHNRLYWYRQTLGQGPEFLTYFQNEAQLEKSRLLSDRFSAERPKGSFSTLEIQRTEQGDSAMYLCASSWDVKTEAFFGQGTRLTVV.